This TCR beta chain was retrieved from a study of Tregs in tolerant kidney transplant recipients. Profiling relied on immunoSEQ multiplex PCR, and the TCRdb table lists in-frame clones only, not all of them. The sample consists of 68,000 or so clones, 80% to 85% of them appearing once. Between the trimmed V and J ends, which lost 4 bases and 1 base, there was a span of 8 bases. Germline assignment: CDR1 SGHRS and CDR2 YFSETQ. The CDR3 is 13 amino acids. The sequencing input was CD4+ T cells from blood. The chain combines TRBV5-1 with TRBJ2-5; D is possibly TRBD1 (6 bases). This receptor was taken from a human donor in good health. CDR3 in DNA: TGCGCCAGCAGCGCGACAGGCCAAGAGACCCAGTACTTC. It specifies CASSATGQETQYF. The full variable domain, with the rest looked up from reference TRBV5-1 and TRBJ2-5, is KAGVTQTPRYLIKTRGQQVTLSCSPISGHRSVSWYQQTPGQGLQFLFEYFSETQRNKGNFPGRFSGRQFSNSRSEMNVSTLELGDSALYLCASSATGQETQYFGPGTRLLVL.